This TCR beta chain was sequenced during a study of shared T cell receptors in the human thymus. This table comes from immunoSEQ multiplex PCR, and its TCRdb copy is limited to in-frame clones, with some not included. Among approximately 660,000 clones listed, roughly 88% were seen once. Germline-derived CDR1 and CDR2 are ENHRY and SYGVKD. The CDR3 totals 15 residues. Trimming removed 0 bases at V and 3 bases at J, with 9 bases between. These same records also appear under a second study, on human thymus T cells. That report notes: Congenital heart defects were the reason for the corrective surgery that the donors, healthy Finnish infants, were having. Resections removed during corrective heart surgery provided the thymus tissue used. Within thymic and blood repertoires, V and J gene usage appeared to be biased. Unrelated individuals had highly overlapping thymic repertoires, as reported in related research.

The chain links TRBV10-3 to TRBJ2-1, with D tentatively TRBD2 (6 bases). The source is a boy younger than two with a congenital heart defect. Input material: thymocytes. The CDR3 bases are TGTGCCATCAGTGAGTCGTGGCGGGGCTACAATGAGCAGTTCTTC. Amino acids: CAISESWRGYNEQFF.